The clone carrying this T cell receptor beta chain came up once. Sequencing targeted TCR beta in blood CD8+ and CD4+ T cells. These data belong to a study of CD8 T cells in Susac syndrome. Study as a whole: Within the sequenced Susac syndrome patient group, five or six exhibited active disease and fewer than 10 were in remission.

The ends lost 1 base at V and 0 bases at J; junction bases unmatched: 6. Germline assignment: CDR1 SGDLS and CDR2 YYNGEE. The CDR3 has 16 amino acids. RNA totalling roughly 0.45 to 1 ug underwent reverse transcription with random hexamers. TCRdb processed the immunoSEQ multiplex PCR reads anew with MiXCR; each CDR3 protein has one entry. The table includes 65,000 to 95,000 distinct CDR3 sequences, 85% to 95% detected once. The clonotype comes from a human donor with Susac syndrome. The sequenced sample was CD8+ T cells from PBMCs. The chain has TRBV9 and TRBJ1-2; 7 nucleotides agree with TRBD1. This chain's CDR3 is CASSVTGVPANYGYTF. The CDR3 DNA follows: TGTGCCAGCAGCGTAACAGGGGTCCCAGCTAACTATGGCTACACCTTC. Complete variable domain (other parts from reference TRBV9 and TRBJ1-2): DSGVTQTPKHLITATGQRVTLRCSPRSGDLSVYWYQQSLDQGLQFLIQYYNGEERAKGNILERFSAQQFPDLHSELNLSSLELGDSALYFCASSVTGVPANYGYTFGSGTRLTVV.